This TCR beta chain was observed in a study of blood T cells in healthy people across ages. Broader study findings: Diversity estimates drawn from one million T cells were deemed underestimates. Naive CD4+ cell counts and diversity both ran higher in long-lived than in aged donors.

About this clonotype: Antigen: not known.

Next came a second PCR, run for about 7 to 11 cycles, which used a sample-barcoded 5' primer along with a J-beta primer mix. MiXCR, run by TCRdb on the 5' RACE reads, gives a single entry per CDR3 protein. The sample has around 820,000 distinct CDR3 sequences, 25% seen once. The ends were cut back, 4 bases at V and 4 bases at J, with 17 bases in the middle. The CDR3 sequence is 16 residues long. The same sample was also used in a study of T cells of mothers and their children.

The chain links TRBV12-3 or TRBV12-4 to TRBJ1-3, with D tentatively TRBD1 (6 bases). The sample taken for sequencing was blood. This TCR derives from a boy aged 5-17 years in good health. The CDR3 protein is CASSSGAWGQGNTIYF. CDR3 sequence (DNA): TGTGCCAGCAGTTCAGGGGCCTGGGGTCAGGGAAACACCATATATTTT.